This T cell receptor (beta chain) was recovered during a study of naive and memory T cell subsets. Study observations and caveats: Possibly reflecting memory cells re-expressing CD45RA, a few larger clonotypes occurred in naive repertoires, especially CD8. There was no ground truth to check naive and memory subset results. Over 85% of naive TCR sequences appeared only once, unlike memory subsets.

Overnight CMV lysate stimulation of fresh PBMCs defined donor CMV status by CD4+ IFNgamma. The beta constant-region primer was an equimolar mix of two oligonucleotides covering TRBC1 and TRBC2. Nested alpha and beta constant-region primers with the SP2 primer drove four PCR rounds on ligated cDNA. TCRdb recomputed calls from the UMI-ligation and nested PCR reads with MiXCR, one row per CDR3 protein. The sample contains about 150,000 distinct CDR3 sequences, roughly 23% of which appear only once. Germline values: CDR1 SEHNR, CDR2 FQNEAQ (reference sequence). Losses at the gene ends were 2 bases for V and 4 bases for J; bases not matched to a gene: 2. This CDR3 comprises 14 residues. This clonotype has just a few counts. What it recognizes is unknown.

The origin of this receptor is a human donor in good health. Source material: naive CD4+ T cells from blood. The rearrangement links TRBV7-9 to TRBJ2-3, with 8 bases aligning to TRBD2. DNA for the CDR3: TGTGCCAGCAGCTTACTAGCGGGCCCAGATACGCAGTATTTT. This encodes CASSLLAGPDTQYF. Full variable domain (rest looked up from reference TRBV7-9 and TRBJ2-3): DTGVSQNPRHKITKRGQNVTFRCDPISEHNRLYWYRQTLGQGPEFLTYFQNEAQLEKSRLLSDRFSAERPKGSFSTLEIQRTEQGDSAMYLCASSLLAGPDTQYFGPGTRLTVL.